This TCR beta chain was recovered during a study of metastatic and nonmetastatic thyroid tumors. For the study at large: Repertoires from blood and tumor or nodule tissue of malignant and benign thyroid patients were compared. Study observations and caveats: Reportedly, malignant thyroid tumors had significantly higher TCR beta diversity than benign nodules, in blood and tumor.

Original handling: It was from CDR3 differences across clinicopathological groups that a distant-metastasis classifier for papillary thyroid cancer was built. MiXCR was used by TCRdb to re-call the PCR reads. These V and J calls originate from TCRdb's pipeline instead of the authors' own analysis. The sample includes 35,000 to 40,000 clones, roughly a quarter of them seen just once. Germline V lookup: CDR1 MNHNS, CDR2 SASEGT. The CDR3 is 16 residues long. J gave up 8 bases and V 1 base, and 13 bases lay outside the gene matches. This clone was seen a few times. No antigen is known for it. Thyroid surgery was preceded by no treatment in any patient.

The sequencing sample was made of blood. This sequence originates from a female donor with papillary thyroid cancer or a benign thyroid nodule (not recorded which). Some clones in this sample may be carry-over from other donors' samples. The chain joins TRBV6-1 to TRBJ1-2, with 7 nucleotides matching TRBD1. The CDR3: CASSEVRNRGGPGYTF. The CDR3 region has the DNA TGTGCCAGCAGTGAAGTTCGTAACAGGGGAGGCCCAGGCTACACCTTC.